This entry describes one T cell receptor (beta chain). This clone appeared a single time. No antigen is known for it. No base quality information exists; no much larger clone differs at one position. The collaborating institutions used their own protocols to collect whole blood in K2EDTA tubes. For TCRbeta analysis, collaborators shipped samples in one of three forms: frozen whole blood, isolated PBMCs, or DNA extracted from either of those sample types. The immunoSEQ Assay, a bias-controlled multiplex PCR, was used to amplify TCRbeta CDR3 regions from genomic DNA. From the authors' description of their analysis: The number of nucleated cells in each sample was estimated by amplification of reference gene primers within the assay. To quantify the absolute abundance of each unique TCRbeta CDR3 rearrangement, sequence reads were collapsed and filtered. Productive Simpson clonality was computed per sample as the square root of Simpson's diversity index over productive rearrangements. TCRdb took over this immuneACCESS table, retaining in-frame rearrangements with V and J assigned. Such tables are incomplete; in checked studies, under half of the missing clones stem from an unresolved V gene, and the remainder is unexplained. The V and J calls and the clone size are those of that table, but D and trimming were determined from the DNA. In all, the sample holds about 240,000 clones, and 70% to 90% of those were seen once. The ten largest clones represent less than 8.5% of the sample.

The data were obtained in a study of blood T cell repertoires in COVID-19 (TCRdb year 2020). Looking at the study overall: Samples from collaborators originated in the United States, Italy and Spain and spanned both the acute and convalescent phases of COVID-19. The prospective study material was composed of cDNA or gDNA derived from T cells, B-cell-depleted T cells, or PBMCs. The dataset comprised deeply sampled blood TCRbeta repertoires from subjects exposed to, actively infected with, or recovered from COVID-19. The repertoires were released in a freely available public database meant as a resource for research on the immune response to SARS-CoV-2. The samples were drawn from two sources: the first 160 participants of the ongoing ImmuneRACE study, and 1,000 to 1,500 subjects contributed by 6 global collaborators. The sample metadata nearly always contained a de-identified subject ID, COVID-19 status, age in years and sex. Where available, HLA class I and class II types were taken from metadata supplied by the sample provider and were not determined by assay-based typing.

The research as a whole found: The quantity of clinical and demographic metadata differed by source and by participant and was supplied without curation.

The source of this sequence is a woman in her seventies with active or convalescent COVID-19. The specimen was peripheral blood.

The nucleotide sequence is given as TGCGCCAGCAGCCCAACGCTTCCGCGACTAGCGGGGTCCTACTCCTACGAGCAGTACTTC. Its amino acids are CASSPTLPRLAGSYSYEQYF. The chain is assembled from TRBV5-1 and TRBJ2-7; 11 middle bases align to TRBD2. From cysteine to phenylalanine, the CDR3 is 20 amino acids long. The retained sequence is limited to the CDR3, 60 bases, with the frame set at the first base. Looking up the germline V gene yields CDR1 SGHRS and CDR2 YFSETQ. Unmatched junction bases come to 18, with V trimmed by 4 bases and J by 0 bases.